This T cell receptor (beta chain) was profiled in a study of blood T cell repertoires in COVID-19. Study as a whole: The United States, Italy and Spain provided the acute and convalescent COVID-19 samples.

Original processing notes: Estimation of nucleated cell counts was performed using reference gene primer amplification. TCRdb's table, derived via immunoSEQ multiplex PCR, lists solely in-frame clones and lacks some. That table furnishes V, J and clone size, whereas the DNA furnished D and trimming. The sample carries about 370,000 clones, approximately 90% recorded once. Someone with COVID-19 had been met by exposed participants within 2 weeks before study entry. This CDR3 is 15 amino acids long. Germline V gene lookup returns CDR1 SGHRS and CDR2 YFSETQ. V was shortened by 4 bases and J by 5 bases, with 18 bases between the two germline ends.

Sample: PBMCs or T cells enriched from blood (not recorded which). The origin of this receptor is a middle-aged woman who had been exposed to COVID-19. This chain uses TRBV5-1 with TRBJ1-1; a possible D gene is TRBD1 (5 bases). CDR3 loop: CASSPVPGLGTEAFF. The CDR3 DNA reads TGCGCCAGCAGCCCCGTCCCGGGACTGGGTACTGAAGCTTTCTTT.